The entry below describes one T cell receptor beta chain. The data derive from a study of graft-versus-host responses after intestinal transplantation. Trimming removed 3 bases from V and 5 bases from J; junction bases left unmatched: 4. CDR3 length: 13 residues. Germline loops: CDR1 SGHRS, CDR2 YFSETQ. TCRdb keeps only in-frame clones here, not all; method: immunoSEQ multiplex PCR. The sample holds under 80,000 clones, 80% to 95% seen once. The source was PBMCs, collected 98 days after intestinal transplantation. The chain links TRBV5-1 to TRBJ1-1; 7 positions match TRBD1. This TCR derives from a human patient who received an intestinal transplant, so some T cells may come from the graft donor. In nucleotides, the CDR3 is TGCGCCAGCAGCTCAGGGGGAGGGACTGAAGCTTTCTTT. Translation: CASSSGGGTEAFF.